In this sample, the clone carrying this T cell receptor (beta chain) turned up many times. Its specificity is not known. The data derive from a study of CD8 T cells in ankylosing spondylitis. General study findings and limits: As for the disease-linked clones, they showed a CD8+ phenotype and occurred at relatively low frequencies in peripheral blood. Several highly homologous variants made up a TCR beta motif, and this motif appeared characteristic of ankylosing spondylitis blood. Previously reported in reactive arthritis synovial fluid and blood were some of the motif variants.

Libraries for TCR beta were made by quantitative 5'-RACE with molecular barcodes. TCRdb independently ran MiXCR on the 5' RACE reads; one entry per CDR3 protein. The sample includes around 210,000 distinct CDR3 sequences, 8% to 9% of them seen just once. The CDR3 extends over 14 amino acids. The V gene's germline CDR1 is MGHDK and CDR2 SYGVNS. The V gene lost 4 bases and the J gene lost 8 bases, with 15 bases spanning the gap. The V and J genes are TRBV25-1 and TRBJ1-5; D is uncertain. The sequenced sample was blood, either unsorted or a sorted T cell fraction (not recorded which). This clonotype was sampled from a female donor with ankylosing spondylitis or in good health (not recorded which). The chain's CDR3 is CASSGRAPYEPQHF. The DNA of the CDR3 is TGTGCCAGCAGTGGGAGGGCTCCCTACGAGCCCCAGCATTTT.